Each of the 23 T cell receptor beta chains below was sequenced from the same sample in a study of blood T cell repertoires in COVID-19. Some clones are missing from TCRdb's copy, which holds only in-frame ones; the method was immunoSEQ multiplex PCR. The repertoire has 150,000 to 200,000 clones, around four fifths of them found once; the top ten carry approximately 11%. What was sequenced was peripheral blood. These receptors all stem from a human donor in a cohort sampled during active COVID-19.

Note on this clone: Within the sample, other DNA sequences also encode this same CDR3. The chain couples TRBV9 to TRBJ2-5, with D perhaps TRBD1 (7 bases). This CDR3 is 17 amino acids long. V lost 4 bases and J 3 bases, leaving 22 bases between the germline ends. Germline V gives CDR1 SGDLS, CDR2 YYNGEE. The CDR3 loop reads CASSPTPTGRSKETQYF. CDR3 DNA: TGTGCCAGCAGCCCGACTCCGACAGGGAGGTCGAAAGAGACCCAGTACTTC.

The chain recombines TRBV5-1 with TRBJ1-3, with 7 bases lining up with TRBD1. Germline CDR1 is SGHRS and CDR2 is YFSETQ. V trimming: 4 bases; J trimming: 0 bases; junction bases outside the gene matches: 4. The CDR3 is 15 amino acids. DNA for the CDR3: TGCGCCAGCAGCAGAACAGGGGACTCTGGAAACACCATATATTTT. Translation: CASSRTGDSGNTIYF.

The chain links TRBV6-1 to TRBJ2-5; D may be TRBD1 (6 bases). CDR1 and CDR2 (germline): MNHNS, SASEGT. Trimming cost V 0 bases and J 5 bases, with 10 bases left between them. The CDR3 loop spans 14 amino acids. The DNA of the CDR3 is TGTGCCAGCAGTGAAGCACAGGGATACGAGACCCAGTACTTC. The encoded protein is CASSEAQGYETQYF.

This clone was counted once. The chain couples TRBV9 to TRBJ1-1, with D possibly being TRBD1 (5 bases). Germline lookup yields CDR1 SGDLS and CDR2 YYNGEE. The CDR3 covers 15 residues. Deletions cut 0 bases from V and 0 bases from J, with 9 bases between. Here the CDR3 reads CASSVGSGLNTEAFF. In DNA, the CDR3 is TGTGCCAGCAGCGTAGGTTCAGGGTTGAACACTGAAGCTTTCTTT.

This clone was recorded only once. The CDR3 nucleotides read TGTGCCAGCAGTGGGCCGAGACAGCGCAACACTGAAGCTTTCTTT. This encodes CASSGPRQRNTEAFF. This chain joins TRBV6-2 or TRBV6-3 and TRBJ1-1, with a weak D call TRBD1 (5 bases). Trimming left V 5 bases short and J 2 bases short, with 15 bases between. Germline CDR1 and CDR2: MNHEY and SVGEGT. The CDR3 consists of 15 residues.

This chain connects TRBV4-3 to TRBJ1-2, with D maybe TRBD1 (6 bases). This CDR3 contains 15 residues. The germline gives CDR1 LGHNA, CDR2 YSLEER. With 4 bases removed from V and 2 bases from J, the gap between germline ends came to 14 bases. DNA of the CDR3: TGCGCCAGCAGCCCGGGAGGGGGAACGAACTATGGCTACACCTTC. Its translation is CASSPGGGTNYGYTF.

The rearrangement joins TRBV4-3 to TRBJ1-6, with 11 bases aligning to TRBD1. This CDR3 has 15 amino acids. Germline trimming cut 4 bases from V and 5 bases from J; bases unmatched to any gene: 1. Germline loops: CDR1 LGHNA, CDR2 YSLEER. The CDR3 nucleotides are TGCGCCAGCAGCCGGGGACAGGGGGATAATTCACCCCTCCACTTT. Amino acid sequence: CASSRGQGDNSPLHF.

The chain recombines TRBV19 with TRBJ1-4, with a possible D match to TRBD1 (5 bases). Germline CDR1 and CDR2: LNHDA and SQIVND (reference sequence). The CDR3 runs 14 residues. The germline V and J ends were trimmed by 3 bases and 8 bases, with 13 bases remaining between them. CDR3 protein: CASSIGGVREKLFF. The CDR3 DNA is TGTGCCAGTAGTATCGGAGGGGTCAGGGAAAAACTGTTTTTT.

This clone was seen more than once but under ten times. The V and J genes are TRBV19 and TRBJ2-2; the D is unclear. The CDR3 runs to 12 residues. V lost 11 bases to trimming and J lost 0 bases, with 7 bases between them. CDR1 and CDR2 (germline): LNHDA, SQIVND (reference sequence). The DNA for the CDR3 is TGTGCCGCGGAGTCGAACACCGGGGAGCTGTTTTTT. This translates into CAAESNTGELFF.

V and J are TRBV7-9 and TRBJ2-1, with D possibly being TRBD1 (5 bases). Per germline, CDR1 SEHNR and CDR2 FQNEAQ (reference sequence). Trimming left V 2 bases short and J 8 bases short, with 10 bases between. The CDR3 spans 13 residues. In DNA form, the CDR3 reads TGTGCCAGCAGCTTATCAGGGTTGCATGAGCAGTTCTTC. This codes for CASSLSGLHEQFF.

The genes are TRBV5-4 and TRBJ2-5; 8 bases agree with TRBD1. V was clipped by 0 bases and J by 5 bases; unmatched bases: 6. Germline assignment: CDR1 SGHNT and CDR2 YYREEE (reference sequence). This CDR3 spans 15 amino acids. The CDR3 DNA is TGTGCCAGCAGCTTGGGTAGACAGGGGATTGAGACCCAGTACTTC. Translation: CASSLGRQGIETQYF.

This clone appeared a few times. The genes are TRBV7-3 and TRBJ2-3, with D possibly TRBD2 on 6 matching bases. V lost 5 bases to trimming and J lost 8 bases, with 23 bases between them. This CDR3 is built from 16 residues. Germline assignment: CDR1 SGHTA and CDR2 FQGTGA. This CDR3 is CASSAPGLGRGGTQYF. The CDR3 coding sequence is TGTGCCAGCAGCGCGCCGGGACTTGGACGTGGTGGTACGCAGTATTTT.

The V and J genes are TRBV7-9 and TRBJ1-2; a possible D gene is TRBD1 (5 bases). The CDR3 is 13 residues long. Germline V gene sequence: CDR1 SEHNR, CDR2 FQNEAQ (reference sequence). V was cut by 2 bases and J by 4 bases, with 8 bases left in between. For the CDR3, the DNA is TGTGCCAGCAGCTTAACAGGCGGCTATGGCTACACCTTC. Translating it yields CASSLTGGYGYTF.

The V and J genes are TRBV30 and TRBJ2-1, with D unresolved. Deletions cut 1 base from V and 5 bases from J, with 9 bases between. This CDR3 spans 13 amino acids. CDR1 GTSNPN and CDR2 SVGIG come from the germline V gene (reference sequence). DNA of the CDR3: TGTGCCTGGAGTGACCTAGTCGACAATGAGCAGTTCTTC. Protein product: CAWSDLVDNEQFF.

This clone has only a few counts. CDR3 nucleotides: TGCGCCAGCAGCGTCGGGCCTAGCGGGGCCTACGAGCAGTACTTC. This sequence encodes CASSVGPSGAYEQYF. This sequence joins TRBV5-1 and TRBJ2-7; 9 positions agree with TRBD2. J lost 2 bases, V lost 4 bases, and 7 bases had no gene match. Germline CDR1 and CDR2: SGHRS and YFSETQ. This CDR3 is 15 amino acids long.

The chain joins TRBV10-3 to TRBJ1-1; D is possibly TRBD1 (5 bases). The CDR3 runs 16 residues. Germline CDR1 reads ENHRY; CDR2 reads SYGVKD. V was clipped by 6 bases and J by 0 bases, with 17 bases between them. In DNA form, the CDR3 reads TGTGCCATCAGGACCTCCTTTGGGGGGATGAACACTGAAGCTTTCTTT. It is translated as CAIRTSFGGMNTEAFF.

The gene calls are TRBV9 and TRBJ2-1; 9 bases are a match to TRBD2. There are 15 residues in the CDR3. V dropped 0 bases and J dropped 9; count of bases not matched to a gene: 7. Germline V gene data show CDR1 as SGDLS and CDR2 as YYNGEE. The CDR3 region has the DNA TGTGCCAGCAGCGTAGCGGGCAGCGGGGGGTTTGAGCAGTTCTTC. This gives the protein CASSVAGSGGFEQFF.

V is TRBV6-6 and J is TRBJ1-2, with D possibly TRBD1 on 5 matching bases. Germline V gene sequence: CDR1 MNHNY, CDR2 SVGAGI (reference sequence). The CDR3 loop spans 13 amino acids. Trimming took 7 bases from V and 1 from J, leaving 10 bases between them. The CDR3 DNA reads as TGTGCCAGCACCGATGACAGTAACTATGGCTACACCTTC. It encodes CASTDDSNYGYTF.

The chain joins TRBV12-5 to TRBJ2-5; 11 nucleotides agree with TRBD1. The CDR3 loop spans 18 amino acids. Unmatched junction bases numbered 12, after V lost 0 bases and J lost 6 bases. Looked up from germline, CDR1 is LGHNT and CDR2 is FRNRAP. CDR3 amino acids: CASGLVLFLGQGAKTQYF. The CDR3 coding sequence is TGTGCTAGTGGTTTGGTACTGTTTCTCGGACAGGGGGCGAAGACCCAGTACTTC.

The chain recombines TRBV5-1 with TRBJ1-1, with unresolved D. Per the germline V gene, CDR1 is SGHRS and CDR2 is YFSETQ. The V and J ends lost 0 bases and 5 bases respectively, with 8 bases between them. This CDR3 region has 13 residues. The CDR3 region has the DNA TGCGCCAGCAGCTTGGGAGGGAGAACTGAAGCTTTCTTT. It specifies CASSLGGRTEAFF.

V usage is TRBV7-2 and J usage is TRBJ2-7; D call uncertain. V was shortened by 0 bases and J by 3 bases, with 9 bases between the two germline ends. This CDR3 region has 14 residues. Germline V CDR1 and CDR2: SGHTA, FQGNSA. In DNA form, the CDR3 reads TGTGCCAGCAGCTTAGCTGTCGACATCTACGAGCAGTACTTC. This sequence encodes CASSLAVDIYEQYF.

The chain is built from TRBV20-1 and TRBJ1-1; D ambiguous. CDR3 length: 11 residues. Germline CDR1 and CDR2: DFQATT and SNEGSKA (reference sequence). V lost 5 bases and J lost 1, with 5 bases in between. The CDR3 DNA sequence: TGCAGTGCTGAGGAGAACACTGAAGCTTTCTTT. It specifies CSAEENTEAFF.

The V gene is TRBV7-9, the J gene TRBJ1-2; TRBD1 aligns across 9 bases. Per the germline V gene, CDR1 is SEHNR and CDR2 is FQNEAQ (reference sequence). The J segment lost 7 bases and the V segment lost 10 bases, leaving 10 bases of the junction unmatched. CDR3 length equals 13 residues. The CDR3 DNA sequence: TGTGCCACTAACCGGGACAGGGTTGGTGGCTACACCTTC. It encodes CATNRDRVGGYTF.